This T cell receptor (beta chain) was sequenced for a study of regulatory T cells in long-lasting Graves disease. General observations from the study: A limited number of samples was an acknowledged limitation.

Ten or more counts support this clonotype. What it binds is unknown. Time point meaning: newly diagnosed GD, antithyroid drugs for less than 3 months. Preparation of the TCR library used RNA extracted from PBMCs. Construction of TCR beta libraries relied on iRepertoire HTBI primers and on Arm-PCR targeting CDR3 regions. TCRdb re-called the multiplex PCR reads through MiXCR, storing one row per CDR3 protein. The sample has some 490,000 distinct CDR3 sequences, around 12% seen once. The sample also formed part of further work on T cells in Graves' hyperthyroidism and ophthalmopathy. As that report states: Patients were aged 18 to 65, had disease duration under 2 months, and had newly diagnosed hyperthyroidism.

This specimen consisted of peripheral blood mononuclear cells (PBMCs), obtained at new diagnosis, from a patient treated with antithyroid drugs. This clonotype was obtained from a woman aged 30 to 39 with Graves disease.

CDR3 nucleotide sequence: TGCAGTGCTAGTCGACAGGGGGCCGCTGAAGCTTTCTTT. It codes for CSASRQGAAEAFF. The chain combines TRBV20-1 with TRBJ1-1; 10 positions agree with TRBD1. The J segment lost 6 bases and the V segment lost 3 bases, leaving 4 bases of the junction unmatched. This CDR3 comprises 13 residues. Germline assignment: CDR1 DFQATT and CDR2 SNEGSKA (reference sequence).